Listed here is a single TCR beta chain. The sample belongs to a study of memory CD4+ T cells and cytomegalovirus serostatus. Study-level background: Of the healthy Belgian adults, 9 were CMV seropositive and about 24 seronegative.

Original methodology: Out-of-frame sequences were removed, leaving a few million distinct TCRbeta sequences. The table came from immunoSEQ multiplex PCR; TCRdb's copy has only in-frame clones and leaves some out. From that table come the V and J calls and clone size; the DNA was used to work out D and trimming. This table holds 55,000 to 60,000 clones, about 81% found once. The V and J ends lost 2 bases and 4 bases respectively, with 14 bases between them. The V gene's germline CDR1 is SGHVS and CDR2 FNYEAQ. CDR3 length: 15 residues. The sort gate was single viable CD3+CD4+CD8-CD45RO+ cells for memory CD4+ T cells. Donors' CMV status reflects serum IgG against pp150, pp28, p38, p52. After thawing, CD4+ T cells were positively selected.

This clonotype originated in an adult in good health and CMV-seronegative. The sequenced sample was memory CD4+ T cells from blood. This chain uses TRBV7-6 with TRBJ2-5; the D gene could be TRBD1 or TRBD2 (5 bases each). CDR3 in amino acids: CASSLNRGAGETQYF. CDR3 nucleotide sequence: TGTGCCAGCAGCTTAAATAGAGGGGCGGGAGAGACCCAGTACTTC.